What follows are 8 T cell receptor beta chains derived from one specimen sequenced in a study of long-term antiretroviral therapy in people with HIV (dated by TCRdb to the early 2020s). The immunoSEQ hsTCRB v3.0 assay was used at survey level resolution to sequence the TRB variable region. This is the immuneACCESS table as TCRdb keeps it, with only in-frame sequences that have V and J called. A part of the clones is gone; compared with another copy, unresolved V genes explain less than half, and the rest is unexplained. Across this sample there are about 21,000 clones, with roughly 85% seen only once. In total, the top ten clones hold around 6% of the sample. The sample was unsorted PBMCs, taken 0.2 years after starting antiretroviral therapy. The receptors were gathered from a woman aged 25 to 39 with HIV.

This clone came up a few times. The V and J genes are TRBV11-3 and TRBJ2-2; TRBD2 is a possible D gene (7 bases). In germline, CDR1 is SGHNT, CDR2 YENEEA. CDR3 length equals 16 residues. Trimming removed 1 base from V and 2 bases from J, with 11 bases in between. Here the CDR3 reads CASSLAGGGNTGELFF. CDR3 in DNA: TGTGCCAGCAGCTTAGCGGGGGGCGGAAACACCGGGGAGCTGTTTTTT.

The V gene is TRBV19, the J gene TRBJ2-6; D unresolved. The CDR3 is made up of 15 amino acids. Trimming pared 5 bases from V and 0 bases from J, leaving 8 bases between. The germline CDR1 and CDR2 sequences are LNHDA and SQIVND (reference sequence). The DNA for the CDR3 is TGTGCCAGTAGTGCTTTCAGCTCTGGGGCCAACGTCCTGACTTTC. As protein: CASSAFSSGANVLTF.

This chain links TRBV19 with TRBJ1-1; 7 positions agree with TRBD1. The ends lost 2 bases at V and 5 bases at J; junction bases unmatched: 26. The germline CDR1 and CDR2 sequences are LNHDA and SQIVND (reference sequence). CDR3 size: 21 residues. The CDR3 sequence: CASSIPGQATTYTLLKTEAFF. Here the CDR3 DNA reads TGTGCCAGTAGTATACCTGGACAGGCGACAACTTATACCCTCTTAAAGACTGAAGCTTTCTTT. The entire variable domain, with the rest obtained from reference TRBV19 and TRBJ1-1, is as follows: DGGITQSPKYLFRKEGQNVTLSCEQNLNHDAMYWYRQDPGQGLRLIYYSQIVNDFQKGDIAEGYSVSREKKESFPLTVTSAQKNPTAFYLCASSIPGQATTYTLLKTEAFFGQGTRLTVV.

J is TRBJ1-4 and V is TRBV5-1, with D maybe TRBD1 (5 bases). Germline values: CDR1 SGHRS, CDR2 YFSETQ. Trimming pared 3 bases from V and 4 bases from J, leaving 13 bases between. This CDR3 has 15 amino acids. The CDR3 protein is CASSSAGTDNEKLFF. The CDR3 DNA sequence: TGCGCCAGCAGCTCTGCCGGGACGGATAATGAAAAACTGTTTTTT.

CDR3 DNA: TGCGCCAGCAGTCAATCAGTCGCGGCACCCTACAATGAGCAGTTCTTC. Amino acids: CASSQSVAAPYNEQFF. The chain links TRBV23-1 to TRBJ2-1; D remains ambiguous. TRBV23-1 is annotated as an ORF whose role is uncertain. Between the trimmed V and J ends, which lost 0 bases and 2 bases, there was a span of 11 bases. The CDR3 contains 16 residues.

The gene calls are TRBV7-9 and TRBJ1-5; TRBD1 matches 8 bases. The junction had 9 bases not matched to a gene; V was cut back by 5 bases and J by 3 bases. Germline assignment: CDR1 SEHNR and CDR2 FQNEAQ (reference sequence). The CDR3 contains 16 residues. The CDR3 DNA reads TGTGCCAGCAGCCCCATCGGGACAGGTAACAATCAGCCCCAGCATTTT. Translation gives CASSPIGTGNNQPQHF.

The chain couples TRBV6-1 to TRBJ1-2; TRBD1 might be the D (6 bases). Germline loops: CDR1 MNHNS, CDR2 SASEGT. The ends were cut back, 8 bases at V and 6 bases at J, with 22 bases in the middle. The CDR3 sequence is 15 residues long. The DNA for the CDR3 is TGTGCCAGCCAAGTAGATTCAACAGGGTTTAATGGCTACACCTTC. Translating gives CASQVDSTGFNGYTF.

The genes are TRBV4-1 and TRBJ1-6; unclear D gene. The CDR3 is 14 residues long. Trimming removed 4 bases from V and 5 bases from J, with 9 bases in between. CDR1 is MGHRA and CDR2 is YSYEKL in the germline V gene. The CDR3 nucleotides read TGCGCCAGCAGCCCCTCGACGGATAATTCACCCCTCCACTTT. Translation gives CASSPSTDNSPLHF.